This T cell receptor (beta chain) was identified in a study of blood T cells in healthy people across ages. This clonotype was found a few times. Its antigen is as yet unknown. V trimming: 0 bases; J trimming: 5 bases; junction bases outside the gene matches: 5. CDR3 size: 15 residues. Germline V lookup: CDR1 LGHNA, CDR2 YSLEER. Overall study results and limits: PBMCs were not sorted, which prevented a conclusive comparison of naive versus antigen-experienced cells. Possibly, changes in expanded clonotypes were confounded because donor CMV status was unknown.

For the second PCR, which ran for roughly 7 to 11 cycles, a sample-barcoded 5' primer and a J-beta primer mix were used. Every sample gave at least 2.5 million paired-end reads containing CDR3. TCRdb ran MiXCR on the 5' RACE reads and lists one entry per CDR3 protein. The profile shows around 1,900,000 distinct CDR3 sequences, 30% to 40% of them singletons. Sequencing was carried out using blood. The sequence came from a human donor in good health. This chain uses TRBV4-3 with TRBJ1-2; TRBD1 agrees at 8 bases. The CDR3 reads CASSQDGNRGYGYTF. DNA for the CDR3: TGCGCCAGCAGCCAAGACGGTAACAGGGGGTATGGCTACACCTTC.